Following are 8 T cell receptor beta chains from one sample sequenced in a study of blood T cell repertoires in COVID-19. Sequenced by immunoSEQ multiplex PCR; TCRdb stores in-frame clones only, minus some. In the table there are 140,000 to 150,000 clones, around 85% of which are singletons. Sequenced: peripheral blood. The receptors shown here come from a woman in her forties with active or convalescent COVID-19.

The chain uses TRBV28 and TRBJ1-1; 8 bases match TRBD1. Germline V lookup: CDR1 MDHEN, CDR2 SYDVKM. V trimming: 6 bases; J trimming: 2 bases; junction bases outside the gene matches: 11. The CDR3 contains 16 residues. CDR3 protein: CASSPWTGHVNTEAFF. In DNA form, the CDR3 reads TGTGCCAGCAGCCCCTGGACAGGGCATGTAAACACTGAAGCTTTCTTT.

This chain links TRBV28 with TRBJ1-2; 7 bases align to TRBD1. CDR3 length equals 15 residues. In germline, CDR1 is MDHEN, CDR2 SYDVKM. The V gene end was trimmed by 2 bases and the J gene end by 4 bases; junction bases not matched to a gene: 7. Here the CDR3 reads CASSLEGAALYGYTF. DNA of the CDR3: TGTGCCAGCAGTTTAGAGGGGGCCGCGCTCTATGGCTACACCTTC.

The rearrangement joins TRBV9 to TRBJ1-2; 8 nucleotides line up with TRBD1. CDR1 is SGDLS and CDR2 is YYNGEE in the germline V gene. CDR3 length: 17 amino acids. V was clipped by 3 bases and J by 0 bases; unmatched bases: 10. CDR3 sequence (DNA): TGTGCCAGCAGCGGATACCGGGACAGGCAAGCTAACTATGGCTACACCTTC. Translation gives CASSGYRDRQANYGYTF.

The rearrangement links TRBV2 to TRBJ1-1, with unresolved D. CDR3 length equals 13 residues. V was pared by 6 bases and J by 0 bases, with 8 bases between. Germline V CDR1 and CDR2: SNHLY, FYNNEI. The CDR3 sequence is CASSLPLNTEAFF. CDR3 bases: TGTGCCAGCAGCCTCCCCCTGAACACTGAAGCTTTCTTT.

The rearrangement joins TRBV19 to TRBJ1-2, with D perhaps matching TRBD1 (6 bases). The germline V and J ends were trimmed by 5 bases and 8 bases, with 18 bases remaining between them. The germline CDR1 and CDR2 sequences are LNHDA and SQIVND (reference sequence). This CDR3 is built from 14 residues. The CDR3 DNA reads TGTGCCAGTAGTCCCCCCGGGACACAGGTGGGCTACACCTTC. Translating gives CASSPPGTQVGYTF.

The DNA of the CDR3 is TGCAGTGCTGGGGGCCCGGAGACCCAGTACTTC. Encoded protein: CSAGGPETQYF. This chain uses TRBV20-1 with TRBJ2-5, with D possibly being TRBD1 (6 bases). The germline CDR1 and CDR2 sequences are DFQATT and SNEGSKA (reference sequence). Deletions cut 5 bases from V and 5 bases from J, with 9 bases between. The CDR3 spans 11 residues.

CDR3 loop: CASSQLLAGYYEQYF. CDR3 nucleotides: TGCGCCAGCAGCCAACTCCTAGCGGGGTACTACGAGCAGTACTTC. The rearrangement links TRBV4-1 to TRBJ2-7; 9 positions agree with TRBD2. Germline-derived CDR1 and CDR2 are MGHRA and YSYEKL. This CDR3 has 15 residues. With 2 bases clipped from V and 3 bases from J, the junction kept 5 bases outside the gene matches.

There are many counts of this clone. The V call is TRBV28, the J call TRBJ1-2, with 9 bases aligning to TRBD1. In germline, CDR1 is MDHEN, CDR2 SYDVKM. This CDR3 has 14 residues. Trimming at V came to 9 bases and at J to 5 bases, leaving 10 bases not matched to a gene. Here the CDR3 DNA reads TGTGCCAGTAGTCCGGGACAGGGATTTTATGGCTACACCTTC. This codes for CASSPGQGFYGYTF.